The next 7 T cell receptor beta chains were all read from a single sample in a study of cytomegalovirus exposure and HLA in healthy donors. Use of 60 Vbeta and 13 Jbeta primers characterized the PCR. Here immunoSEQ multiplex PCR was the method, and the copy in TCRdb shows in-frame clones only, minus some. The data hold 200,000 to 250,000 clones, with approximately 79% observed a single time. The sample consisted of PBMCs. The receptors derive from a girl under 10 years old in good health and CMV-seronegative.

CDR3 sequence reads: CASSQFNVGGSEQFF. The CDR3 nucleotides are TGTGCCAGCAGCCAATTTAACGTGGGGGGGTCTGAGCAGTTCTTC. V and J are TRBV14 and TRBJ2-1; 7 bases agree with TRBD2. With 2 bases clipped from V and 9 bases from J, the junction kept 10 bases outside the gene matches. Germline V gives CDR1 SGHDN, CDR2 FVKESK. CDR3 length equals 15 residues.

The chain has TRBV27 and TRBJ1-2; a possible D gene is TRBD1 (5 bases). Germline CDR1 MNHEY, CDR2 SMNVEV (reference sequence). The CDR3 sequence is 15 residues long. Trimming cost V 1 base and J 2 bases, with 11 bases left between them. The CDR3, as DNA: TGTGCCAGCAGTTTATTGGGGGGTACAAACTATGGCTACACCTTC. It encodes CASSLLGGTNYGYTF.

The chain couples TRBV5-4 to TRBJ2-5, with 7 bases fitting TRBD1. Losses at the gene ends were 1 base for V and 3 bases for J; bases not matched to a gene: 6. In germline, CDR1 is SGHNT, CDR2 YYREEE (reference sequence). The CDR3 is 15 residues long. This CDR3 is CASSLSRGLEETQYF. CDR3 bases: TGTGCCAGCAGCTTGTCTAGGGGGCTTGAAGAGACCCAGTACTTC.

This sequence joins TRBV19 and TRBJ2-7; D gene uncertain. Trimming removed 0 bases at V and 3 bases at J, with 6 bases between. The CDR3 contains 13 residues. Germline-derived CDR1 and CDR2 are LNHDA and SQIVND (reference sequence). The DNA of the CDR3 is TGTGCCAGTAGTATAGAACTATACTACGAGCAGTACTTC. Amino acid sequence: CASSIELYYEQYF.

A few counts support this clone. The rearrangement uses TRBV7-9 and TRBJ2-3; TRBD1 matches 8 bases. The CDR3 runs 16 residues. With V trimmed by 3 bases and J by 7 bases, 12 bases remained unmatched. Germline V gives CDR1 SEHNR, CDR2 FQNEAQ (reference sequence). Here the CDR3 reads CASSFLPGQASHTQYF. The CDR3 nucleotides read TGTGCCAGCAGCTTTTTACCGGGACAGGCGTCGCATACGCAGTATTTT. Full variable domain (remainder filled in from reference TRBV7-9 and TRBJ2-3): DTGVSQNPRHKITKRGQNVTFRCDPISEHNRLYWYRQTLGQGPEFLTYFQNEAQLEKSRLLSDRFSAERPKGSFSTLEIQRTEQGDSAMYLCASSFLPGQASHTQYFGPGTRLTVL.

The V and J genes are TRBV5-1 and TRBJ2-1; 9 nucleotides agree with TRBD1. There are 16 residues in the CDR3. The trim removed 3 bases at V and 4 bases at J, leaving 8 bases unmatched. CDR1 SGHRS and CDR2 YFSETQ come from the germline V gene. CDR3: CASSYAGTGSYNEQFF. CDR3 DNA sequence: TGCGCCAGCAGCTATGCTGGGACAGGGAGTTACAATGAGCAGTTCTTC.

The chain combines TRBV6-4 with TRBJ2-1; tentatively, D is TRBD2 (7 bases). V was clipped by 2 bases and J by 6 bases, with 14 bases between them. The CDR3 has 15 residues. Germline CDR1 MRHNA, CDR2 SNTAGT. In nucleotides, the CDR3 is TGTGCCAGCAGTGACGGAGCGGGACAAGTCAATGAGCAGTTCTTC. It codes for CASSDGAGQVNEQFF.